These 28 T cell receptor beta chains were sequenced from one sample in a study of cytomegalovirus exposure and HLA in healthy donors. The PCR employed 60 Vbeta primers together with 13 Jbeta primers. TCRdb's table, derived via immunoSEQ multiplex PCR, lists solely in-frame clones and lacks some. This sample has 200,000 to 250,000 clones, with approximately 78% found just once. The source material was PBMCs. These receptors were taken from a boy aged 5-17 years in good health and CMV-seronegative.

This CDR3 reads CASRQNRGFTDTQYF. The CDR3 DNA is TGTGCCAGCAGGCAAAATAGGGGTTTCACAGATACGCAGTATTTT. The rearrangement joins TRBV6-5 to TRBJ2-3; D possibly corresponds to TRBD1 (5 bases). Germline CDR1 and CDR2: MNHEY and SVGAGI. Trimming removed 6 bases at V and 2 bases at J, with 15 bases between. This CDR3 comprises 15 residues.

The V gene is TRBV2, the J gene TRBJ1-4; 10 bases fit TRBD1. Trimming at V came to 3 bases and at J to 6 bases, leaving 13 bases not matched to a gene. Germline-derived CDR1 and CDR2 are SNHLY and FYNNEI. There are 18 residues in the CDR3. The CDR3 is CASSDDRGLGRGYEKLFF. CDR3 nucleotides: TGTGCCAGCAGTGACGACAGGGGGCTAGGGAGAGGTTATGAAAAACTGTTTTTT.

The V gene is TRBV7-2, the J gene TRBJ2-1, with TRBD2 matching 13 bases. Germline CDR1 SGHTA, CDR2 FQGNSA. V was clipped by 5 bases and J by 6 bases; unmatched bases: 4. This CDR3 has 15 residues. The CDR3 region is CASSVTSGGANEQFF. In nucleotides, the CDR3 is TGTGCCAGCAGCGTCACTAGCGGGGGGGCCAATGAGCAGTTCTTC. The whole variable domain, filled in from reference TRBV7-2 and TRBJ2-1, reads GAGVSQSPSNKVTEKGKDVELRCDPISGHTALYWYRQSLGQGLEFLIYFQGNSAPDKSGLPSDRFSAERTGGSVSTLTIQRTQQEDSAVYLCASSVTSGGANEQFFGPGTRLTVL.

The gene calls are TRBV19 and TRBJ1-6, with D uncertain. Trimming shortened V by 2 bases and J by 6 bases, and 8 bases separated the two germline ends. The CDR3 length is 14 residues. Per germline, CDR1 LNHDA and CDR2 SQIVND (reference sequence). The CDR3 nucleotides are TGTGCCAGTAGTATATATCTACTTAATTCACCCCTCCACTTT. It yields the protein CASSIYLLNSPLHF.

The chain carries TRBV6-5 and TRBJ1-4; D ambiguous. V lost 7 bases to trimming and J lost 0 bases, with 9 bases between them. CDR1 is MNHEY, CDR2 SVGAGI, per germline. The CDR3 extends over 14 amino acids. The CDR3 sequence is CASTPTSTNEKLFF. The CDR3 DNA is TGTGCCAGCACCCCTACTTCAACTAATGAAAAACTGTTTTTT.

V and J are TRBV19 and TRBJ1-2; D might be TRBD1 (5 bases). The CDR3 covers 14 residues. V gave up 7 bases and J gave up 2 bases, with 14 bases separating them. Looked up from germline, CDR1 is LNHDA and CDR2 is SQIVND (reference sequence). The CDR3 loop is CASNVQGVNYGYTF. DNA for the CDR3: TGTGCCAGTAACGTCCAGGGTGTCAACTATGGCTACACCTTC.

V usage is TRBV6-5 and J usage is TRBJ2-1; no firm D call. Deletions cut 9 bases from V and 0 bases from J, with 6 bases between. The CDR3 loop spans 12 amino acids. Germline loops: CDR1 MNHEY, CDR2 SVGAGI. CDR3 sequence reads: CASRGSYNEQFF. The CDR3 region has the DNA TGTGCCAGTAGAGGCTCCTACAATGAGCAGTTCTTC.

This chain links TRBV7-2 with TRBJ1-1; D remains unclear. This CDR3 has 14 amino acids. Germline V gives CDR1 SGHTA, CDR2 FQGNSA. V was shortened by 1 base and J by 0 bases, with 6 bases between the two germline ends. The CDR3 sequence is CASSLVGLNTEAFF. In DNA form, the CDR3 reads TGTGCCAGCAGCTTAGTCGGGTTGAACACTGAAGCTTTCTTT.

The chain joins TRBV7-9 to TRBJ2-1; 8 bases line up with TRBD2. This CDR3 spans 13 amino acids. The trim removed 5 bases at V and 9 bases at J, leaving 6 bases unmatched. Per germline, CDR1 SEHNR and CDR2 FQNEAQ (reference sequence). As DNA, the CDR3 is TGTGCCAGCAGCCCGGGACTAGAACTTGAGCAGTTCTTC. Its protein product is CASSPGLELEQFF.

The CDR3 sequence is CASSYAQGTDTQYF. The CDR3 DNA is TGTGCCAGCAGTTACGCCCAGGGGACCGATACGCAGTATTTT. V gene TRBV6-5 combines with J gene TRBJ2-3; tentative D call: TRBD1 (6 bases). V shed 2 bases and J shed 6 bases, with 12 bases lying between them. Germline V gene lookup returns CDR1 MNHEY and CDR2 SVGAGI. The CDR3 is 14 residues long.

The V gene is TRBV11-2, the J gene TRBJ2-3; TRBD1 might be the D (6 bases). V gave up 3 bases and J gave up 6 bases, with 7 bases separating them. This CDR3 is built from 12 residues. Per germline, CDR1 SGHAT and CDR2 FQNNGV. Here the CDR3 DNA reads TGTGCCAGCAGCTTCGACAGGGATACGCAGTATTTT. Protein: CASSFDRDTQYF.

This clone appeared a single time. The V call is TRBV6-4, the J call TRBJ2-1, with 10 bases that match TRBD2. V shed 0 bases, J shed 6 bases, and the junction held 2 bases outside the gene matches. Germline loops: CDR1 MRHNA, CDR2 SNTAGT. This CDR3 contains 15 residues. This CDR3 reads CASSDSAGGPNEQFF. CDR3 in DNA: TGTGCCAGCAGTGACTCAGCGGGGGGGCCCAATGAGCAGTTCTTC.

This chain links TRBV29-1 with TRBJ1-4, with 7 bases that match TRBD1. The CDR3 runs to 13 residues. The V gene end was trimmed by 7 bases and the J gene end by 3 bases; junction bases not matched to a gene: 5. CDR1 and CDR2 from the germline V gene are SQVTM and ANQGSEA. This CDR3 reads CSARTGPNEKLFF. CDR3 nucleotides: TGCAGCGCTAGGACAGGACCTAATGAAAAACTGTTTTTT.

The V and J genes are TRBV6-5 and TRBJ2-7; D possibly corresponds to TRBD1 (6 bases). This CDR3 region has 12 residues. Germline values: CDR1 MNHEY, CDR2 SVGAGI. Trimming left V 6 bases short and J 6 bases short, with 12 bases between. The CDR3 DNA reads TGTGCCAGCAGAACAGGGATGAGCGAGCAGTACTTC. Translation: CASRTGMSEQYF.

The chain couples TRBV5-6 to TRBJ2-1, with 9 bases matching TRBD1. Looked up from germline, CDR1 is SGHDT and CDR2 is YYEEEE. CDR3 length equals 16 residues. V lost 5 bases, J lost 4 bases, and 10 bases stayed unmatched. CDR3 DNA: TGTGCCAGCAGTTATCCGGACAGGGGCCTATACAATGAGCAGTTCTTC. This sequence encodes CASSYPDRGLYNEQFF.

This sequence joins TRBV2 and TRBJ2-1, with D possibly TRBD1 on 6 matching bases. Trimming took 3 bases from V and 0 from J, leaving 12 bases between them. This CDR3 has 16 amino acids. CDR1 SNHLY and CDR2 FYNNEI come from the germline V gene. DNA of the CDR3: TGTGCCAGCAGTGACGCCGGGACAAGCTCCTACAATGAGCAGTTCTTC. Protein product: CASSDAGTSSYNEQFF. The complete variable domain, with remaining parts taken from reference TRBV2 and TRBJ2-1, reads EPEVTQTPSHQVTQMGQEVILRCVPISNHLYFYWYRQILGQKVEFLVSFYNNEISEKSEIFDDQFSVERPDGSNFTLKIRSTKLEDSAMYFCASSDAGTSSYNEQFFGPGTRLTVL.

There are a few counts of this clone. CDR3 region: CAINPGQGGETQYF. DNA for the CDR3: TGTGCCATCAATCCGGGACAGGGAGGCGAGACCCAGTACTTC. The genes are TRBV10-3 and TRBJ2-5, with 9 bases matching TRBD1. Germline V CDR1 and CDR2: ENHRY, SYGVKD. CDR3 length: 14 amino acids. Unmatched junction bases numbered 8, after V lost 7 bases and J lost 5 bases.

Comment on this clone: The junction departs from the called germline gene at one end, perhaps through a read error. This sequence joins TRBV7-2 and TRBJ2-5, with 12 bases identical to TRBD1. CDR3 length: 16 residues. Per germline, CDR1 SGHTA and CDR2 FQGNSA. The CDR3 sequence is CASSLVGGGQGASWDF. Written as DNA, the CDR3 is TGTGCCAGCAGCTTGGTAGGGGGGGGACAGGGGGCATCGTGGGACTTC.

A note on this clone: The germline gene is not matched at one end of the junction; a read error may be the cause. This sequence joins TRBV7-9 and TRBJ2-7; 13 positions agree with TRBD2. CDR1 SEHNR and CDR2 FQNEAQ come from the germline V gene (reference sequence). The CDR3 is 16 amino acids. The CDR3: CSSSSRLAGGPYEQYF. CDR3 coding DNA: TGTTCCAGCAGCTCGAGACTAGCGGGAGGCCCTTACGAGCAGTACTTC.

This chain links TRBV6-5 with TRBJ1-5; tentative D call: TRBD1 (5 bases). Germline V CDR1 and CDR2: MNHEY, SVGAGI. V was clipped by 6 bases and J by 7 bases, with 10 bases between them. The CDR3 is 12 amino acids. Here the CDR3 DNA reads TGTGCCAGCAGGCAGGGTACGCAGCCCCAGCATTTT. Translated: CASRQGTQPQHF.

This chain uses TRBV18 with TRBJ1-1; D possibly corresponds to TRBD1 (6 bases). From germline, CDR1 is KGHSH and CDR2 LQKENI. Deletions cut 3 bases from V and 3 bases from J, with 14 bases between. CDR3 length: 15 amino acids. The CDR3 bases are TGTGCCAGCTCACCGGGGACACCTGAGTACACTGAAGCTTTCTTT. Translated, it gives CASSPGTPEYTEAFF.

CDR3 DNA: TGTGCCAGCAGCTTGGACAGCGTGTCTGGGGCCAACGTCCTGACTTTC. It translates to CASSLDSVSGANVLTF. The chain carries TRBV7-2 and TRBJ2-6, with a weak D call TRBD1 (6 bases). Trimming left V 3 bases short and J 1 base short, with 10 bases between. The germline CDR1 and CDR2 sequences are SGHTA and FQGNSA. This CDR3 spans 16 amino acids.

This clone was seen a single time. The chain is built from TRBV30 and TRBJ1-1, with a weak D call TRBD1 (6 bases). Looked up from germline, CDR1 is GTSNPN and CDR2 is SVGIG (reference sequence). This CDR3 spans 13 amino acids. The V end was cut by 4 bases, the J end by 5 bases, with 14 bases between. The CDR3 nucleotides are TGTGCCTGGACCAGGGGCCTAAGAACTGAAGCTTTCTTT. It is translated as CAWTRGLRTEAFF.

This clone occurred a few times. V is TRBV5-1 and J is TRBJ2-3, with a possible D match to TRBD1 (6 bases). The CDR3 consists of 14 residues. With 8 bases removed from V and 3 bases from J, the gap between germline ends came to 16 bases. The germline V gene encodes CDR1 SGHRS and CDR2 YFSETQ. For the CDR3, the DNA is TGCGCCAGTGACGAAGGGGGTGGGACAGATACGCAGTATTTT. Translating it yields CASDEGGGTDTQYF.

This chain links TRBV7-3 with TRBJ2-7, with 7 bases identical to TRBD2. Germline V gives CDR1 SGHTA, CDR2 FQGTGA. The CDR3 loop spans 15 amino acids. J gave up 3 bases and V 0 bases, and 5 bases lay outside the gene matches. The CDR3 protein is CASSLTRGEGYEQYF. The CDR3 nucleotides are TGTGCCAGCAGCTTAACGAGAGGGGAGGGCTACGAGCAGTACTTC.

CDR3 amino acids: CASSEWMGQRSYNSPLHF. CDR3 coding DNA: TGTGCCAGCAGTGAATGGATGGGGCAGCGCTCCTATAATTCACCCCTCCACTTT. The chain is built from TRBV6-1 and TRBJ1-6; D perhaps matches TRBD1 (5 bases). There are 18 residues in the CDR3. Germline values: CDR1 MNHNS, CDR2 SASEGT. V was trimmed by 2 bases and J by 0 bases, leaving 14 bases between them.

CDR3 nucleotide sequence: TGTGCCAGCAGTGGGACTGACCTGCGAGTTGATACGCAGTATTTT. Translation: CASSGTDLRVDTQYF. The chain has TRBV2 and TRBJ2-3; perhaps TRBD2 as D (5 bases). V shed 4 bases and J shed 6 bases, with 17 bases lying between them. This CDR3 comprises 15 residues. Germline V gene sequence: CDR1 SNHLY, CDR2 FYNNEI.

The gene calls are TRBV30 and TRBJ2-3; a weak D match, TRBD2 (6 bases). From germline, CDR1 is GTSNPN and CDR2 SVGIG (reference sequence). The length of the CDR3 is 14 residues. V lost 1 base to trimming and J lost 0 bases, with 8 bases between them. In DNA form, the CDR3 reads TGTGCCTGGAGTGAAGGGAGGAGCACAGATACGCAGTATTTT. Protein product: CAWSEGRSTDTQYF.